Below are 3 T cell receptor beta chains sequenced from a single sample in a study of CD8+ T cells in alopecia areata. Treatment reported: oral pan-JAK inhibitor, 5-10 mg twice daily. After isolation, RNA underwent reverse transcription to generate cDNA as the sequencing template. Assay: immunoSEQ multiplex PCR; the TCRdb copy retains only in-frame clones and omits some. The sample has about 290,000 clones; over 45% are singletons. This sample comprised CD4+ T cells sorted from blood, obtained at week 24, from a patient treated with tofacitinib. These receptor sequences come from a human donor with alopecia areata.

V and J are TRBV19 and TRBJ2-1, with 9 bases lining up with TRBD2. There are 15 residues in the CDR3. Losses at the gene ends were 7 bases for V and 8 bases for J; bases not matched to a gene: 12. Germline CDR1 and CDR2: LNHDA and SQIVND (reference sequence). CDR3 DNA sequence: TGTGCCAGTAACATGGCTAGCGGGGAGGTGCATGAGCAGTTCTTC. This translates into CASNMASGEVHEQFF.

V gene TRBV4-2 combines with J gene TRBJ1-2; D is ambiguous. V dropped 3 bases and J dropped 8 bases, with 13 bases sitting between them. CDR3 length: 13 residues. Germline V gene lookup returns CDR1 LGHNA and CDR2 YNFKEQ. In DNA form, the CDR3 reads TGTGCCAGCAGCCACGGCTGGGGAGAAGGCTACACCTTC. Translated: CASSHGWGEGYTF.

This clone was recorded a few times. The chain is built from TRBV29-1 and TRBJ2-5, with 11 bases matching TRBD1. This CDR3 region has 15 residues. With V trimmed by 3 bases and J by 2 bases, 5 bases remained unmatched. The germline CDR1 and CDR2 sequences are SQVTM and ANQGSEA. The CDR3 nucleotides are TGCAGCGTTGACTCATGGGACAGGGGGCAAGAGACCCAGTACTTC. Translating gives CSVDSWDRGQETQYF.